This T cell receptor beta chain was retrieved from a study of Tregs in tolerant kidney transplant recipients. Notes on the study in general: Findings come from small patient numbers and require larger validation. Some patients' samples used different primers over time, so nucleotide sequences weren't comparable.

Trimming removed 5 bases at V and 11 bases at J, with 16 bases between. The CDR3 length is 13 residues. Germline V gene sequence: CDR1 WSHSY, CDR2 SAAADI. Of note for this clone: No antigen is known for it.

The data were produced by immunoSEQ multiplex PCR, yet TCRdb's version contains in-frame clones alone and is incomplete. The data contain a few thousand clones, nearly 90% of them singletons. This TCR was sampled from a human patient who received a combined kidney and bone marrow transplant. This specimen consisted of Tregs from blood cultured with allogeneic cells, obtained before the transplant. V usage is TRBV10-2 and J usage is TRBJ2-4, with a possible D match to TRBD2 (8 bases). Here the CDR3 DNA reads TGCGCCAGCAGTCCAGGGGGACTAGTCGTTCAGTACTTC. It encodes CASSPGGLVVQYF.